Listed below are T cell receptor beta chains from one sample, sequenced in a study of cytomegalovirus exposure and HLA in healthy donors. Sequenced by immunoSEQ multiplex PCR; TCRdb stores in-frame clones only, minus some. The top ten clones hold roughly 7.7% of a sample with some 150,000 clones, roughly 83% of them seen once. The sequencing input was PBMCs. These receptors were taken from a young man in good health and CMV-seropositive. Each CDR3 is given with its conserved first and last residue. D genes are given only for firm matches. Clone size is stated in some rows and not others, as once, few, many or a class when expanded.

d_gene,abundance,v_gene,j_gene,CDR3aa,CDR3nt
TRBD1,few,TRBV5-1,TRBJ2-2,CASSLAGWTGNTGELFF,TGCGCCAGCAGCTTGGCCGGGTGGACAGGCAACACCGGGGAGCTGTTTTTT
TRBD1,-,TRBV5-1,TRBJ2-3,CASSIGTGVTDTQYF,TGCGCCAGCAGTATTGGGACAGGGGTGACAGATACGCAGTATTTT
-,-,TRBV29-1,TRBJ1-1,CSVEEGGPGTEAFF,TGCAGCGTGGAGGAGGGAGGCCCGGGCACTGAAGCTTTCTTT
-,-,TRBV29-1,TRBJ1-2,CSAERQVNYGYTF,TGCAGCGCCGAAAGACAGGTCAACTATGGCTACACCTTC
TRBD1,-,TRBV7-9,TRBJ1-5,CASSFKGAQPQHF,TGTGCCAGCAGCTTTAAGGGGGCCCAGCCCCAGCATTTT
-,once,TRBV5-1,TRBJ2-2,CASSLVVAAGSGELFF,TGCGCCAGCAGCTTGGTGGTAGCAGCAGGGTCCGGGGAGCTGTTTTTT
-,few,TRBV4-2,TRBJ2-1,CASSQDGRGWAGEQFF,TGTGCCAGCAGCCAAGATGGCCGGGGTTGGGCAGGTGAGCAGTTCTTC
-,-,TRBV5-4,TRBJ2-6,CASSFEKSGANVLTF,TGTGCCAGCAGCTTCGAGAAGTCTGGGGCCAACGTCCTGACTTTC
-,-,TRBV6-1,TRBJ2-7,CASMRTATYEQYF,TGTGCCAGCATGAGGACAGCCACCTACGAGCAGTACTTC
-,-,TRBV10-3,TRBJ1-1,CAITSGGLDTEAFF,TGTGCCATCACCTCGGGGGGCTTAGACACTGAAGCTTTCTTT
TRBD1,-,TRBV5-1,TRBJ1-4,CASSGGQTNEKLFF,TGCGCCAGCAGCGGGGGACAGACCAATGAAAAACTGTTTTTT
-,-,TRBV28,TRBJ1-2,CASSPGQIYGYTF,TGTGCCAGCAGCCCTGGACAGATCTATGGCTACACCTTC
-,once,TRBV5-1,TRBJ1-2,CASSLEVIQRDGYTF,TGCGCCAGCAGCTTGGAAGTCATCCAGAGGGATGGCTACACCTTC
-,-,TRBV2,TRBJ1-1,CASSDGQRRNTEAFF,TGTGCCAGCAGTGACGGGCAGCGGAGGAACACTGAAGCTTTCTTT
-,-,TRBV7-2,TRBJ1-5,CASSLRGGSNQPQHF,TGTGCCAGCAGCTTGAGGGGAGGGAGCAATCAGCCCCAGCATTTT
TRBD1,-,TRBV5-8,TRBJ2-2,CASRDRLSTGELFF,TGTGCCAGCAGGGACAGGCTAAGCACCGGGGAGCTGTTTTTT
-,-,TRBV7-9,TRBJ1-2,CASSLVAGSNYGYTF,TGTGCCAGCAGCTTAGTTGCAGGTTCTAACTATGGCTACACCTTC
TRBD2,-,TRBV10-3,TRBJ2-1,CAISGPDGGGEQFF,TGTGCCATCAGTGGCCCGGACGGGGGGGGTGAGCAGTTCTTC
TRBD2,-,TRBV7-2,TRBJ2-7,CASSLHASGSYEQYF,TGTGCCAGCAGCTTACATGCTAGCGGCTCCTACGAGCAGTACTTC
-,-,TRBV30,TRBJ1-5,CAWSMSAGQPQHF,TGTGCCTGGAGTATGTCAGCGGGACAGCCCCAGCATTTT
TRBD2,-,TRBV7-7,TRBJ2-1,CASSPRTSGGAGEQFF,TGTGCCAGCAGCCCCCGGACTAGCGGGGGGGCGGGTGAGCAGTTCTTC
-,-,TRBV2,TRBJ1-2,CASSLTGFRGYTF,TGTGCCAGCAGTCTTACAGGTTTCAGAGGCTACACCTTC
-,-,TRBV6-5,TRBJ1-1,CASSYQGGGTEAFF,TGTGCCAGCAGTTACCAAGGGGGGGGCACTGAAGCTTTCTTT
-,-,TRBV7-3,TRBJ2-2,CASSLSVGRGTGELFF,TGTGCCAGCAGTTTATCCGTAGGTCGGGGCACCGGGGAGCTGTTTTTT
-,few,TRBV9,TRBJ2-2,CASSVGKTNTGELFF,TGTGCCAGCAGCGTAGGTAAAACGAACACCGGGGAGCTGTTTTTT
-,-,TRBV10-3,TRBJ2-1,CAISVQYNEQFF,TGTGCCATCAGTGTACAGTACAATGAGCAGTTCTTC
-,-,TRBV5-3,TRBJ2-1,CARSLHSRSRNEQFF,TGTGCCAGAAGCTTGCATTCTCGGTCGAGGAATGAGCAGTTCTTC
-,-,TRBV27,TRBJ1-4,CASREQTNEKLFF,TGTGCCAGCAGGGAACAGACTAATGAAAAACTGTTTTTT
-,-,TRBV4-1,TRBJ1-2,CASSPGAGGYTF,TGCGCCAGCAGTCCTGGGGCTGGCGGCTACACCTTC